Listed below are T cell receptor beta chains from one sample, sequenced in a study of human T cells and chemical hapten exposure. TCRdb analysed the RACE reads with MiXCR anew, one entry per CDR3 protein. The sample lists more than 300,000 distinct CDR3 sequences; 5% to 6.5% were seen once. The sample was whole blood, taken in connection with sensitization to the hapten diphenylcyclopropenone (DPC). These receptors originate from a woman younger than 35 with alopecia areata. Some clones in this sample may be carry-over from other donors' samples. Both conserved end residues are part of each CDR3. Fields, in order: D gene, clone size, J gene, V gene, CDR3 protein, CDR3 DNA. The D gene is left open where the match is weak. The size entry is marked missing in some rows and otherwise reads once, few, many or a size class.

>NA|few|TRBJ2-3|TRBV5-1
CATRGQDTQYF
TGCGCCACCAGAGGACAGGATACGCAGTATTTT
>NA|NA|TRBJ1-2|TRBV7-9
CASSWDRAGSNYGYTF
TGTGCCAGCAGCTGGGATAGGGCAGGGTCTAACTATGGCTACACCTTC
>TRBD1|many|TRBJ1-5|TRBV7-2
CASSPGQAQPQHF
TGTGCCAGCAGCCCTGGACAGGCCCAGCCCCAGCATTTT
>TRBD1|many|TRBJ1-5|TRBV28
CASSSTSDRGGGQPQHF
TGTGCCAGCAGCTCCACTTCGGACAGGGGCGGAGGTCAGCCCCAGCATTTT
>TRBD2|many|TRBJ2-3|TRBV13
CASRHLERGVNTQYF
TGTGCCAGCAGACACCTGGAGCGGGGGGTAAATACGCAGTATTTT
>NA|many|TRBJ1-2|TRBV7-2
CASSNGGTYGYTF
TGTGCCAGCAGCAACGGGGGCACCTATGGCTACACCTTC
>NA|few|TRBJ2-7|TRBV9
CASSVSGGPYEQYF
TGTGCCAGCAGCGTCTCCGGGGGACCTTACGAGCAGTACTTC
>TRBD1|NA|TRBJ2-1|TRBV5-1
CASSLTRQGGNEQFF
TGCGCCAGCAGCTTGACCAGACAGGGTGGGAATGAGCAGTTCTTC
>NA|many|TRBJ1-1|TRBV11-2
CASSLDLGTNTPFF
TGTGCCAGCAGCTTAGATCTTGGGACCAACACCCCCTTCTTT
>TRBD1|many|TRBJ2-7|TRBV12-3/TRBV12-4
CASSSRGTEYYEQYF
TGTGCCAGCAGTTCTCGTGGGACAGAATATTACGAGCAGTACTTC
>NA|few|TRBJ1-5|TRBV6-1
CASSEANNQPQHF
TGTGCCAGCAGTGAAGCGAACAATCAGCCCCAGCATTTT
>NA|few|TRBJ2-5|TRBV12-3/TRBV12-4
CASGVQGTVRKTQYF
TGTGCCAGCGGAGTCCAGGGTACTGTTCGAAAGACCCAGTACTTC
>NA|many|TRBJ1-1|TRBV27
CASSPTPQGRTEAFF
TGTGCCAGCAGTCCTACCCCACAGGGTCGGACTGAAGCTTTCTTT
>NA|NA|TRBJ2-7|TRBV7-9
CASSSGPAIYEQYF
TGTGCCAGCAGCAGCGGTCCAGCGATCTACGAGCAGTACTTC
>NA|NA|TRBJ1-1|TRBV29-1
CSVRVNTEAFF
TGCAGCGTTCGAGTGAACACTGAAGCTTTCTTT
>NA|many|TRBJ1-1|TRBV7-3
CASSLIPGNTEAFF
TGTGCCAGCAGCTTAATTCCGGGGAACACTGAAGCTTTCTTT
>NA|NA|TRBJ1-1|TRBV6-2/TRBV6-3
CASSELYTEAFF
TGTGCCAGCAGCGAGCTTTACACTGAAGCTTTCTTT
>TRBD1|NA|TRBJ1-5|TRBV12-3/TRBV12-4
CASSLGQGVGNQPQHF
TGTGCCAGCAGTTTGGGACAGGGGGTGGGCAATCAGCCCCAGCATTTT
>NA|few|TRBJ1-1|TRBV4-1
CASSPVVRGEAFF
TGCGCCAGCAGTCCAGTGGTTCGGGGTGAAGCTTTCTTT
>NA|few|TRBJ2-3|TRBV6-2/TRBV6-3
CASSYSHTFDTQYF
TGTGCCAGCAGTTACTCCCATACATTCGATACGCAGTATTTT
>TRBD1|NA|TRBJ1-6|TRBV27
CASSFRDRENSPLHF
TGTGCCAGCAGTTTCCGGGACAGGGAGAATTCACCCCTCCACTTT
>NA|few|TRBJ2-1|TRBV10-3
CAISTEGDNEQFF
TGTGCCATCAGTACGGAGGGGGACAATGAGCAGTTCTTC
>NA|many|TRBJ2-6|TRBV6-4
CASSQDSSGANVLTF
TGTGCCAGCAGTCAGGACAGCTCTGGGGCCAACGTCCTGACTTTC
>NA|NA|TRBJ2-7|TRBV7-6
CASSRLHDSYEQYF
TGTGCCAGCAGCCGCTTACACGACTCCTACGAGCAGTACTTC
>NA|NA|TRBJ2-6|TRBV14
CASSQGSLLSGANVLTF
TGTGCCAGCAGCCAAGGTTCGCTCCTCTCTGGGGCCAACGTCCTGACTTTC
>TRBD2|many|TRBJ2-1|TRBV28
CASSTSSGPRGLAGLILFF
TGTGCCAGCAGCACTTCCTCAGGACCCCGGGGACTAGCGGGGCTTATTCTGTTCTTC
>NA|many|TRBJ1-6|TRBV11-2
CASSQDFRGSPLHF
TGTGCCAGCAGCCAGGATTTCCGGGGTTCACCCCTCCACTTT
>TRBD1|NA|TRBJ1-1|TRBV9
CASRKYTGATMNTEAFF
TGTGCCAGCAGGAAATATACAGGGGCAACAATGAACACTGAAGCTTTCTTT
>TRBD1|few|TRBJ2-1|TRBV5-6
CASSVPIGGFYNEQFF
TGTGCCAGCAGCGTCCCGATAGGGGGCTTCTACAATGAGCAGTTCTTC
>NA|many|TRBJ2-1|TRBV7-3
CASSLYALVSHNEQFF
TGTGCCAGCAGCTTGTACGCCCTAGTTTCCCACAATGAGCAGTTCTTC
>NA|few|TRBJ1-2|TRBV7-2
CASSLIDSPYGYTF
TGTGCCAGCAGCTTGATCGACAGCCCCTATGGCTACACCTTC
>NA|many|TRBJ1-1|TRBV7-3
CASSLTRDTEAFF
TGTGCCAGCAGCTTAACAAGGGACACTGAAGCTTTCTTT
>NA|NA|TRBJ1-1|TRBV5-6
CASSSWGGLRAEAFF
TGTGCCAGCAGCTCCTGGGGGGGGCTGAGAGCTGAAGCTTTCTTT
>TRBD1|NA|TRBJ2-6|TRBV6-1
CASSRIPGQFSGANVPTF
TGTGCCAGCAGTCGAATACCGGGACAGTTCTCTGGGGCCAACGTCCCGACTTTC
>NA|many|TRBJ1-6|TRBV6-7
CASRQRVDNSPLHF
TGTGCCAGCAGGCAACGGGTCGATAATTCACCCCTCCACTTT
>TRBD1|NA|TRBJ2-7|TRBV5-1
CASSLTGGLEQYF
TGCGCCAGCAGCTTGACAGGGGGCCTCGAGCAGTACTTC
>TRBD1|few|TRBJ2-4|TRBV29-1
CSVEEDRGVQIQYF
TGCAGCGTTGAAGAAGACAGGGGAGTACAGATTCAGTACTTC
>TRBD2|few|TRBJ2-7|TRBV4-2
CASSQLAGAVHEQYF
TGTGCCAGCAGCCAGCTAGCGGGGGCCGTTCACGAGCAGTACTTC
>NA|NA|TRBJ1-6|TRBV18
CASSYGQFNSPLHF
TGTGCCAGCTCATACGGACAGTTCAATTCACCCCTCCACTTT
>TRBD1|few|TRBJ1-5|TRBV20-1
CSASGTGSNQPQHF
TGCAGTGCTAGCGGGACAGGTAGCAATCAGCCCCAGCATTTT
>NA|NA|TRBJ1-4|TRBV4-3
CASSREPGPPNEKLFF
TGCGCCAGCAGCCGGGAACCGGGACCGCCTAATGAAAAACTGTTTTTT
>NA|NA|TRBJ2-3|TRBV11-2
CASSLRLEADTQYF
TGTGCCAGCAGCTTAAGATTAGAGGCAGATACGCAGTATTTT
>NA|many|TRBJ1-1|TRBV6-2/TRBV6-3
CASSPREIHTEAFF
TGTGCCAGCAGTCCCCGGGAGATCCACACTGAAGCTTTCTTT
>TRBD1|few|TRBJ1-2|TRBV6-1
CASSLGGQGFISGYGYTF
TGTGCCAGCAGTCTAGGCGGACAGGGATTTATTAGTGGCTATGGCTACACCTTC
>TRBD2|NA|TRBJ2-1|TRBV7-6
CASSLSWTSVDTLQQFF
TGTGCCAGCAGCTTATCATGGACTAGCGTTGACACCCTTCAGCAGTTCTTC
>TRBD1|few|TRBJ2-5|TRBV6-5
CASSDDRGKETQYF
TGTGCCAGCAGTGACGACAGGGGCAAAGAGACCCAGTACTTC
>TRBD1|NA|TRBJ1-1|TRBV5-1
CASSWGQGAPNTEAFF
TGCGCCAGCAGCTGGGGACAGGGCGCTCCGAACACTGAAGCTTTCTTT
>NA|many|TRBJ1-2|TRBV4-3
CASSDGSSYGYTF
TGCGCCAGCAGCGACGGTTCCAGCTATGGCTACACCTTC
>TRBD1|NA|TRBJ1-2|TRBV3-1
CASSLTGVNYGYTF
TGTGCCAGCAGCCTTACAGGGGTTAACTATGGCTACACCTTC
>NA|few|TRBJ2-2|TRBV27
CASTPSRAGTGELFF
TGTGCCAGCACCCCCTCAAGGGCGGGCACCGGGGAGCTGTTTTTT
>NA|many|TRBJ1-2|TRBV24-1
CATSPLDRNYGYTF
TGTGCCACCAGTCCTTTGGACAGAAACTATGGCTACACCTTC
>NA|many|TRBJ1-2|TRBV11-2
CASSLVQDSGGSRTF
TGTGCCAGCAGCTTAGTTCAGGACTCCGGGGGAAGTCGCACCTTC
>NA|many|TRBJ1-6|TRBV4-3
CASSQEPRGRDNSPLHF
TGCGCCAGCAGCCAAGAACCCCGGGGCAGGGATAATTCACCCCTCCACTTT
>TRBD1|many|TRBJ2-4|TRBV2
CASRDRGLIAKNIQYF
TGTGCCAGCAGGGACAGGGGTTTAATTGCCAAAAACATTCAGTACTTC